Each of the 20 T cell receptor beta chains below was sequenced from the same sample in a study of breast tumors, draining lymph nodes, adjacent tissues. The lymph nodes were axillary draining lymph nodes from breast cancer patients. From the multiplex PCR reads, TCRdb called clonotypes with MiXCR, one entry per CDR3 protein. This sample yields 150,000 to 250,000 distinct CDR3 sequences, of which over 25% are seen a single time; more than 4% belongs to the top ten. The sequenced sample was axillary lymph node tissue. The source is a female donor with breast cancer. Some clones in this sample may be carry-over from other donors' samples.

Remarks on this clonotype: One end of the junction fails to match germline, which may point to a read error. This chain connects TRBV7-9 to TRBJ1-2, with TRBD1 as a possible D gene (5 bases). Per germline, CDR1 SEHNR and CDR2 FQNEAQ (reference sequence). This CDR3 comprises 15 residues. The CDR3 is CASSFTGGSGYGYPF. The CDR3 coding sequence is TGTGCCAGCAGCTTCACAGGAGGTTCGGGGTATGGCTACCCCTTC.

In nucleotides, the CDR3 is TGCAGTGCTAGCGAGTCGACTAGCGGGGGAACCCAGTACTTC. Residues: CSASESTSGGTQYF. The chain carries TRBV20-1 and TRBJ2-5; the match to TRBD2 covers 12 bases. This CDR3 has 14 residues. In germline, CDR1 is DFQATT, CDR2 SNEGSKA (reference sequence). V gave up 3 bases and J gave up 8 bases; unmatched junction bases: 7.

Concerning this clonotype: Because the CDR3's place on the DNA is in doubt, the DNA is left out and the CDR3 is given as listed by TCRdb. The rearrangement joins TRBV25-1 to TRBJ2-5; TRBD1 reflects the table's D call only, with no check against the DNA. The germline V gene has CDR1 MGHDK and CDR2 SYGVNS. The CDR3 adds up to 18 amino acids, both ends counted. CDR3 sequence reads: CASSFYICSADRGETQYF.

This clonotype was observed many times. The gene calls are TRBV13 and TRBJ2-7; 8 bases are shared with TRBD2. The CDR3 totals 16 residues. V shed 0 bases, J shed 1 base, and the junction held 5 bases outside the gene matches. Per the germline V gene, CDR1 is PRHDT and CDR2 is FYEKMQ (reference sequence). CDR3 bases: TGTGCCAGCAGCTTAGGATCCCTAGCGGGTTCCTACGAGCAGTACTTC. As protein: CASSLGSLAGSYEQYF.

This clonotype was observed a handful of times. V is TRBV6-1 and J is TRBJ1-5; D is possibly TRBD1 (5 bases). The CDR3 consists of 14 residues. CDR1 and CDR2 (germline): MNHNS, SASEGT. V was trimmed by 5 bases and J by 4 bases, leaving 12 bases between them. CDR3 sequence: CASSRGTENQPQHF. DNA for the CDR3: TGTGCCAGCAGTCGTGGGACTGAGAATCAGCCCCAGCATTTT.

This chain joins TRBV3-1 and TRBJ1-1; TRBD1 aligns across 8 bases. The CDR3 covers 17 residues. Germline V gene sequence: CDR1 LGHDT, CDR2 YNNKEL (reference sequence). The V gene end was trimmed by 2 bases and the J gene end by 1 base; junction bases not matched to a gene: 9. The CDR3 nucleotides are TGTGCCAGCAGCCAACCAAGCAGGGGGCGCGGGAACACTGAAGCTTTCTTT. Its translation: CASSQPSRGRGNTEAFF.

The rearrangement links TRBV6-5 to TRBJ1-2, with D possibly being TRBD1 (5 bases). Germline CDR1 and CDR2: MNHEY and SVGAGI. The CDR3 is made up of 15 amino acids. V lost 7 bases and J lost 0, with 15 bases in between. CDR3 residues: CASTRTRLPNYGYTF. The CDR3 nucleotides read TGTGCCAGCACCAGGACAAGGCTTCCTAACTATGGCTACACCTTC.

This clonotype came up a few times. CDR3 coding DNA: TGTGCCAGCAGCCAAGGGGCGGCCAAAAACATTCAGTACTTC. Translation: CASSQGAAKNIQYF. The V call is TRBV3-1, the J call TRBJ2-4; D ambiguous. The V gene lost 1 base and the J gene lost 1 base, with 5 bases spanning the gap. CDR3 length equals 14 residues. Germline values: CDR1 LGHDT, CDR2 YNNKEL (reference sequence). The full variable domain, with the rest looked up from reference TRBV3-1 and TRBJ2-4, is DTAVSQTPKYLVTQMGNDKSIKCEQNLGHDTMYWYKQDSKKFLKIMFSYNNKELIINETVPNRFSPKSPDKAHLNLHINSLELGDSAVYFCASSQGAAKNIQYFGAGTRLSVL.

In the case of this clonotype: The final CDR3 position lacks the conserved phenylalanine or tryptophan, pointing to a likely read error. It is unclear where the CDR3 begins or ends on the DNA, so no DNA is shown, and the CDR3 is as TCRdb lists it. The V call is TRBV7-2, the J call TRBJ2-1; whether TRBD1, the table's D call, matches the DNA was not checked. The CDR3 is made up of 14 amino acids, end residues included. From germline, CDR1 is SGHTA and CDR2 FQGNSA. The CDR3 sequence: CASSPRDPYNERFL.

In regard to this clonotype: A junction boundary mismatches the germline segment, possibly from a read error. This chain joins TRBV5-6 and TRBJ1-1; D possibly corresponds to TRBD1 (6 bases). The CDR3 consists of 15 residues. Per the germline V gene, CDR1 is SGHDT and CDR2 is YYEEEE. The CDR3 loop is CPSSTGQLLNTEAFF. CDR3 sequence (DNA): TGTCCCAGCAGCACTGGACAGCTCCTGAACACTGAAGCTTTCTTT.

This clonotype has ten or more counts. The rearrangement joins TRBV7-3 to TRBJ2-5, with 8 bases lining up with TRBD2. CDR3 length equals 13 residues. V lost 5 bases, J lost 6 bases, and 5 bases stayed unmatched. From germline, CDR1 is SGHTA and CDR2 FQGTGA. The CDR3 DNA follows: TGTGCCAGCAGCGAAAGCGGGAGTCAGACCCAGTACTTC. Translation gives CASSESGSQTQYF.

The chain employs TRBV20-1 and TRBJ1-5; no clear D gene. The germline V and J ends were trimmed by 6 bases and 3 bases, with 9 bases remaining between them. The CDR3 consists of 12 residues. Germline CDR1 reads DFQATT; CDR2 reads SNEGSKA (reference sequence). The CDR3 reads CSAGFPNQPQHF. CDR3 bases: TGCAGTGCCGGATTCCCCAATCAGCCCCAGCATTTT.

Ten or more counts support this clonotype. A read error may be the cause here, since a much bigger clone is one base away. The genes are TRBV15 and TRBJ2-5, with D perhaps TRBD1 (5 bases). This CDR3 is 12 amino acids long. CDR1 is LNHNV, CDR2 YYDKDF, per germline (reference sequence). The CDR3 nucleotides read TGTGCCACCGGCAGGGACCAAGAGACCCAGTACTTC. This gives the protein CATGRDQETQYF.

On this clonotype itself: With a much larger clone just one base away, this may be a read error. V usage is TRBV12-3 or TRBV12-4 and J usage is TRBJ2-2; weak D call: TRBD2 (6 bases). There are 16 residues in the CDR3. V was shortened by 7 bases and J by 4 bases, with 19 bases between the two germline ends. The CDR3 region has the DNA TGTGCCAGCACCCACGGGGGTAGCGGACCCACCGGGGAGCTGTTTTTT. Translating it yields CASTHGGSGPTGELFF.

This clonotype was detected only once. The chain employs TRBV24-1 and TRBJ2-3; TRBD2 aligns across 8 bases. V lost 5 bases to trimming and J lost 4 bases; unmatched junction nucleotides: 10. The germline gives CDR1 KGHDR, CDR2 SFDVKD. This CDR3 region has 16 residues. Here the CDR3 reads CATSVKPGRGADTQYF. CDR3 DNA: TGTGCCACCAGTGTCAAACCCGGGAGGGGAGCAGATACGCAGTATTTT.

This clonotype was seen just once. This chain joins TRBV6-2 or TRBV6-3 and TRBJ2-2; TRBD2 matches at 11 bases. Losses at the gene ends were 6 bases for V and 4 bases for J; bases not matched to a gene: 7. Germline loops: CDR1 MNHEY, CDR2 SVGEGT. The length of the CDR3 is 16 residues. CDR3 sequence: CASRLTSGSVTGELFF. CDR3 bases: TGTGCCAGCAGGCTCACTAGCGGGAGTGTCACCGGGGAGCTGTTTTTT.

The chain links TRBV5-1 to TRBJ1-4; TRBD1 matches 7 bases. Germline CDR1 SGHRS, CDR2 YFSETQ. V trimming: 9 bases; J trimming: 10 bases; junction bases outside the gene matches: 15. The length of the CDR3 is 14 residues. The CDR3 DNA is TGCGCCATCCAGCAGAGTACCAGGGGGGGAAAACTGTTTTTT. Protein sequence: CAIQQSTRGGKLFF.

The chain carries TRBV7-9 and TRBJ2-5, with D tentatively TRBD2 (6 bases). CDR1 and CDR2 (germline): SEHNR, FQNEAQ (reference sequence). The CDR3 covers 14 residues. The germline V and J ends were trimmed by 4 bases and 5 bases, with 14 bases remaining between them. CDR3 sequence (DNA): TGTGCCAGCAGCTATGTCGGGGGTCGGGAGACCCAGTACTTC. Translated: CASSYVGGRETQYF. The full variable domain, its missing parts supplied by reference TRBV7-9 and TRBJ2-5, is DTGVSQNPRHKITKRGQNVTFRCDPISEHNRLYWYRQTLGQGPEFLTYFQNEAQLEKSRLLSDRFSAERPKGSFSTLEIQRTEQGDSAMYLCASSYVGGRETQYFGPGTRLLVL.

This clonotype was counted only a few times. This could be a read error, since a much larger clone is one nucleotide away. The genes are TRBV7-9 and TRBJ2-1; 7 bases match TRBD2. The CDR3 is 15 amino acids. The germline V gene encodes CDR1 SEHNR and CDR2 FQNEAQ (reference sequence). The CDR3 region is CASSLEAGDMDEQLF. The CDR3, as DNA: TGTGCCAGCAGCTTAGAGGCGGGAGATATGGATGAGCAGCTCTTC.

A remark on this clonotype: One end of the junction does not line up with germline, which may come from a read error. This chain uses TRBV7-7 with TRBJ2-1, with TRBD2 matching over 8 bases. The length of the CDR3 is 15 residues. Germline-derived CDR1 and CDR2 are SSHAT and FNYEAQ (reference sequence). CDR3 sequence: CASSAKRVAGGEQFF. The CDR3 DNA follows: TGTGCTAGCAGTGCCAAGCGGGTTGCGGGAGGTGAGCAGTTCTTC.